Sequencing of this TCR beta chain was carried out in a study of shared clonotypes between healthy human individuals. Study results and limitations: Sequencing depth was expected to influence donor clonotype sharing. Exclusively blood specimens were collected; tissue repertoires likely differ. Larger richness was generally estimated for naive than memory subsets.

The CDR3 totals 12 residues. Deletions cut 6 bases from V and 8 bases from J, with 12 bases between. Germline V lookup: CDR1 MNHEY, CDR2 SVGAGI. This table comes from immunoSEQ multiplex PCR, and its TCRdb copy is limited to in-frame clones, with some not included. The sample comprises 550,000 to 850,000 clones, approximately 79% of which are singletons, and 1.7% rests with the top ten. This clone has just one count. The antigen remains unidentified. The V gene is TRBV6-5, the J gene TRBJ2-3, with D perhaps TRBD2 (6 bases). What was sequenced was memory CD4+ T cells sorted from blood. The sample's subset: CD45RA-negative fraction. The sequence came from a woman in her twenties or thirties in good health. CDR3 DNA sequence: TGTGCCAGCAGGACGGGGGAAGGTACGCAGTATTTT. Its translation: CASRTGEGTQYF.